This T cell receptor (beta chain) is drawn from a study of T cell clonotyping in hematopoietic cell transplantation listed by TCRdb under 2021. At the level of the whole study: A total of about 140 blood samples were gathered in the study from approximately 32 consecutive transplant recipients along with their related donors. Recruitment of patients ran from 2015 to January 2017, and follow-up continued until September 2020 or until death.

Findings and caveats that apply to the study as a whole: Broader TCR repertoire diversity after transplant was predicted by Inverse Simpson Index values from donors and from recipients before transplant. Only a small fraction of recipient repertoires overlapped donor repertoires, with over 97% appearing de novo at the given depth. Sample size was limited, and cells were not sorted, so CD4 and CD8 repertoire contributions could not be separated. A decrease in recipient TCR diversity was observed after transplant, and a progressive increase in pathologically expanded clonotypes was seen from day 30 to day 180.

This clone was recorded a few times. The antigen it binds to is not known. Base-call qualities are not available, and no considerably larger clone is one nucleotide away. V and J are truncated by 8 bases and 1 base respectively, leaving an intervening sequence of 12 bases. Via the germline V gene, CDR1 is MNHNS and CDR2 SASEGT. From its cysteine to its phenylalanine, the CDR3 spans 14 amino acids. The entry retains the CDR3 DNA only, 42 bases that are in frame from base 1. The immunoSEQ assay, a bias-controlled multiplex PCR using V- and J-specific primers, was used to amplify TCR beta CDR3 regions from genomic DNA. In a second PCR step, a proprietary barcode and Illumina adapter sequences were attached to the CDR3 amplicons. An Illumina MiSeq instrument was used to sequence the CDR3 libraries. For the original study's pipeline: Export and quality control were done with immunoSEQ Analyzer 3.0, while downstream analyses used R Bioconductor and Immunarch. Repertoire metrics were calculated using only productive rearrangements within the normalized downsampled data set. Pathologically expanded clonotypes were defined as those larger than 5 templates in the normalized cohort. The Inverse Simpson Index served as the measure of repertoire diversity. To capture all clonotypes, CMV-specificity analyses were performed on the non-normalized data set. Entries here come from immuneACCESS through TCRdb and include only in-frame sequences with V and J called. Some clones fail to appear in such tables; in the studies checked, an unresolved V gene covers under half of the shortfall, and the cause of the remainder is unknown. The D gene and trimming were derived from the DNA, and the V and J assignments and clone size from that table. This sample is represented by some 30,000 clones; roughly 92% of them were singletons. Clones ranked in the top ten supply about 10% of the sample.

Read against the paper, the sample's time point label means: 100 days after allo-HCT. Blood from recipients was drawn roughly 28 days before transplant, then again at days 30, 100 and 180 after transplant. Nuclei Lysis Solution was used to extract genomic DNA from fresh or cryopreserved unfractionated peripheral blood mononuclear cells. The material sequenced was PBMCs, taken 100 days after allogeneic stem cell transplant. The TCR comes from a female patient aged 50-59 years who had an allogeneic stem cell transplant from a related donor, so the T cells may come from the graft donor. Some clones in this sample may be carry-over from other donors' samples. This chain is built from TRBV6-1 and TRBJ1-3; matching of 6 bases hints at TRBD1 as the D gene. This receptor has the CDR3 CASGKTGSGNTIYF. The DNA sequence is TGTGCCAGCGGGAAAACAGGGTCTGGAAACACCATATATTTT.